These 19 T cell receptor beta chains originate from one sample sequenced in a study of shared clonotypes between healthy human individuals. Profiled with immunoSEQ multiplex PCR; TCRdb holds only in-frame clones, not every one. The data contain 2,500,000 or so clones, roughly 93% of them seen just once; the ten biggest clones take up 0.36%. The specimen sequenced was naive CD4+ T cells from PBMCs. Subset here: CD45RA+ positively selected. Receptors were obtained from a man aged 18 to 29 in good health. Some clones in this sample may be carry-over from other donors' samples.

Points on this clone: Other nucleotide sequences from this sample produce the same CDR3. The V and J genes are TRBV7-2 and TRBJ1-5, with a possible D match to TRBD1 (5 bases). The ends were cut back, 5 bases at V and 4 bases at J, with 9 bases in the middle. This CDR3 has 13 amino acids. Germline V gives CDR1 SGHTA, CDR2 FQGNSA. CDR3 loop: CASSRDRNQPQHF. For the CDR3, the DNA is TGTGCCAGCAGCCGGGACCGGAATCAGCCCCAGCATTTT.

The chain couples TRBV5-4 to TRBJ2-7; the D gene could be TRBD1 or TRBD2 (7 bases each). CDR3 size: 19 residues. V gave up 4 bases and J gave up 7 bases, with 33 bases separating them. CDR1 is SGHNT, CDR2 YYREEE, per germline (reference sequence). The DNA of the CDR3 is TGTGCCAGCAGCGACAGTCGGACAGGCAATATACGGGAGGCGGGGGAGCAGTACTTC. It codes for CASSDSRTGNIREAGEQYF.

The chain joins TRBV2 to TRBJ2-7, with no clear D. V lost 2 bases and J 2 bases, leaving 13 bases between the germline ends. The CDR3 length is 15 residues. Germline assignment: CDR1 SNHLY and CDR2 FYNNEI. The CDR3: CASSETGFFTYEQYF. The CDR3 nucleotides read TGTGCCAGCAGTGAAACTGGATTTTTTACCTACGAGCAGTACTTC.

CDR3 in amino acids: CASSLGLAGVTGELFF. The CDR3 DNA follows: TGTGCCAGCAGCTTGGGCCTAGCGGGAGTGACCGGGGAGCTGTTTTTT. The chain uses TRBV5-8 and TRBJ2-2; 10 bases are a match to TRBD2. Germline V gene lookup returns CDR1 SGHTS and CDR2 YDEGEE. V trimming: 0 bases; J trimming: 5 bases; junction bases outside the gene matches: 4. The CDR3 has 16 residues.

The gene calls are TRBV2 and TRBJ2-1, with D uncertain. The CDR3 is made up of 13 amino acids. V gave up 2 bases and J gave up 5 bases, with 7 bases separating them. Germline CDR1 SNHLY, CDR2 FYNNEI. The CDR3 loop reads CASSEIADNEQFF. The CDR3 DNA sequence: TGTGCCAGCAGTGAAATCGCGGACAATGAGCAGTTCTTC.

This chain uses TRBV27 with TRBJ2-3; weak D call: TRBD2 (5 bases). This CDR3 has 14 residues. The germline V gene encodes CDR1 MNHEY and CDR2 SMNVEV (reference sequence). V was pared by 5 bases and J by 2 bases, with 11 bases between. In DNA form, the CDR3 reads TGTGCCAGCAGTAAGGACTGGACCACAGATACGCAGTATTTT. Protein product: CASSKDWTTDTQYF.

This clone was seen a few times. The chain recombines TRBV2 with TRBJ1-1; D is unresolved. Germline CDR1 SNHLY, CDR2 FYNNEI. Trimming left V 8 bases short and J 3 bases short, with 13 bases between. CDR3 length equals 13 residues. The CDR3 is CASGPLPDTEAFF. The DNA for the CDR3 is TGTGCCAGCGGCCCCTTGCCGGACACTGAAGCTTTCTTT.

To note about this clone: This same CDR3 is encoded by further DNA sequences in the sample. The V gene is TRBV7-2, the J gene TRBJ1-5, with a possible D match to TRBD1 (5 bases). CDR3 length: 15 amino acids. The V end was cut by 0 bases, the J end by 2 bases, with 8 bases between. In germline, CDR1 is SGHTA, CDR2 FQGNSA. The CDR3 sequence is CASSLAGGGNQPQHF. CDR3 DNA: TGTGCCAGCAGCTTAGCGGGGGGTGGCAATCAGCCCCAGCATTTT.

The table lists this clone with a count of one. The rearrangement uses TRBV4-1 and TRBJ1-3; 9 bases are a match to TRBD1. V dropped 5 bases and J dropped 0; count of bases not matched to a gene: 11. The CDR3 is made up of 18 amino acids. CDR1 is MGHRA, CDR2 YSYEKL, per germline. CDR3 bases: TGCGCCAGCAGCGCCACCGGGACAGGGCTTCACTCTGGAAACACCATATATTTT. This sequence encodes CASSATGTGLHSGNTIYF.

The chain joins TRBV20-1 to TRBJ2-7, with a tentative D call TRBD2 (5 bases). With 3 bases removed from V and 6 bases from J, the gap between germline ends came to 9 bases. The CDR3 loop spans 11 amino acids. Germline CDR1 DFQATT, CDR2 SNEGSKA (reference sequence). CDR3 in amino acids: CSARSEVEQYF. CDR3 coding DNA: TGCAGTGCTAGGTCGGAGGTCGAGCAGTACTTC.

Only a few counts were recorded for this clone. The chain employs TRBV4-2 and TRBJ1-2; D is unclear. V dropped 0 bases and J dropped 7 bases, with 12 bases sitting between them. Germline lookup yields CDR1 LGHNA and CDR2 YNFKEQ. This CDR3 spans 14 amino acids. The CDR3 protein is CASSQDPGSGGYTF. CDR3 coding DNA: TGTGCCAGCAGCCAAGATCCAGGCTCCGGTGGCTACACCTTC.

The count of this clone is one. This chain links TRBV11-2 with TRBJ2-7; D might be TRBD1 (6 bases). Germline-derived CDR1 and CDR2 are SGHAT and FQNNGV. The CDR3 covers 15 residues. The V and J ends lost 0 bases and 0 bases respectively, with 9 bases between them. CDR3 region: CASSLDGQHSYEQYF. CDR3 nucleotides: TGTGCCAGCAGCTTAGACGGACAGCACTCCTACGAGCAGTACTTC.

This clone has just one count. V gene TRBV19 combines with J gene TRBJ2-3, with D perhaps matching TRBD1 (5 bases). Trimming took 3 bases from V and 2 from J, leaving 12 bases between them. Germline V gives CDR1 LNHDA, CDR2 SQIVND (reference sequence). The CDR3 contains 15 residues. Here the CDR3 DNA reads TGTGCCAGTAGTATTACAGGCTTCCTCACAGATACGCAGTATTTT. It specifies CASSITGFLTDTQYF.

The chain recombines TRBV19 with TRBJ2-3; the match to TRBD1 covers 7 bases. Germline trimming cut 10 bases from V and 1 base from J; bases unmatched to any gene: 5. Germline V CDR1 and CDR2: LNHDA, SQIVND (reference sequence). This CDR3 is built from 13 residues. This CDR3 is CATGTDGTDTQYF. The CDR3 coding sequence is TGTGCCACCGGGACAGACGGCACAGATACGCAGTATTTT.

This sequence joins TRBV6-6 and TRBJ2-7; D tentatively fits TRBD1 or TRBD2 (5 bases each). V shed 2 bases and J shed 3 bases, with 14 bases lying between them. The germline V gene encodes CDR1 MNHNY and CDR2 SVGAGI (reference sequence). CDR3 length equals 15 residues. CDR3: CASSYGSGDDYEQYF. In DNA form, the CDR3 reads TGTGCCAGCAGTTACGGCTCTGGGGACGACTACGAGCAGTACTTC.

The count of this clone is one. V gene TRBV6-5 combines with J gene TRBJ2-5; the match to TRBD2 covers 7 bases. Germline V gene sequence: CDR1 MNHEY, CDR2 SVGAGI. With V trimmed by 6 bases and J by 1 base, 8 bases remained unmatched. The CDR3 length is 15 residues. Here the CDR3 reads CASSSALAVQETQYF. The CDR3 coding sequence is TGTGCCAGCAGCTCCGCCCTAGCGGTCCAAGAGACCCAGTACTTC.

J is TRBJ1-1 and V is TRBV6-1; TRBD1 matches 8 bases. This CDR3 is built from 14 residues. The V gene end was trimmed by 7 bases and the J gene end by 2 bases; junction bases not matched to a gene: 6. Germline V gene data show CDR1 as MNHNS and CDR2 as SASEGT. CDR3 in DNA: TGTGCCAGCACCGAGGACAGGGTAAACACTGAAGCTTTCTTT. This translates into CASTEDRVNTEAFF.

J is TRBJ2-7 and V is TRBV2; 8 nucleotides align to TRBD1. The V segment lost 6 bases and the J segment 3 bases; nucleotides outside the gene matches: 7. Looked up from germline, CDR1 is SNHLY and CDR2 is FYNNEI. This CDR3 has 14 amino acids. The CDR3 bases are TGTGCCAGCAGGAAGCAGGGGGCCGGCTACGAGCAGTACTTC. Amino acids: CASRKQGAGYEQYF.

This clone showed up just once. This chain connects TRBV5-1 to TRBJ2-1, with D possibly matching TRBD2 (6 bases). Trimming left V 4 bases short and J 7 bases short, with 21 bases between. Germline V CDR1 and CDR2: SGHRS, YFSETQ. The CDR3 is made up of 16 amino acids. CDR3 loop: CASSPWRDHRRNEQFF. CDR3 DNA: TGCGCCAGCAGCCCCTGGAGGGACCATAGAAGGAATGAGCAGTTCTTC.